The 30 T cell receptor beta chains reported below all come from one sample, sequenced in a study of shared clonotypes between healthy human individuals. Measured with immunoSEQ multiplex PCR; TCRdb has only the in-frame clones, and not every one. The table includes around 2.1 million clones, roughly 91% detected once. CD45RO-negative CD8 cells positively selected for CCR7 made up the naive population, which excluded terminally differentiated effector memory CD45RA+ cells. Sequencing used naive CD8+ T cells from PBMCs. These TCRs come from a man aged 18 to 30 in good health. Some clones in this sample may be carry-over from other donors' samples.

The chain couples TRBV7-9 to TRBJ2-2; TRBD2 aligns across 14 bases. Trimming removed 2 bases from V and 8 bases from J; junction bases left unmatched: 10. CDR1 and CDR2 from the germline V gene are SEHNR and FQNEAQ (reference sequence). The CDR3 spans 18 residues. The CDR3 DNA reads TGTGCCAGCAGCTTACCCCTGACTAGCGGGAGGGCTATAGGGGAGCTGTTTTTT. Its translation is CASSLPLTSGRAIGELFF.

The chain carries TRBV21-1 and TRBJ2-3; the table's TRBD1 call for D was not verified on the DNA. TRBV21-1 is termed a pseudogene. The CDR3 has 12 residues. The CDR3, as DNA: TGTGCCAGGAGCATACGAAGCACAGAACGGTATTTT. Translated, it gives CARSIRSTERYF.

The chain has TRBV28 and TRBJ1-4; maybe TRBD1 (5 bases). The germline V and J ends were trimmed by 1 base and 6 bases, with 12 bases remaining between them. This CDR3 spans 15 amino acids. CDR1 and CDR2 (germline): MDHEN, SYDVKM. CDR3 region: CASSLSPDSYEKLFF. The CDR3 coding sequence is TGTGCCAGCAGTTTATCCCCCGACAGTTATGAAAAACTGTTTTTT. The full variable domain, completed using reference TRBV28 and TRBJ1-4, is DVKVTQSSRYLVKRTGEKVFLECVQDMDHENMFWYRQDPGLGLRLIYFSYDVKMKEKGDIPEGYSVSREKKERFSLILESASTNQTSMYLCASSLSPDSYEKLFFGSGTQLSVL.

The CDR3 DNA follows: TGTGCCAGTAGTATAGCGGCAGGGTTGATAGAGACCCAGTACTTC. This gives the protein CASSIAAGLIETQYF. This chain connects TRBV19 to TRBJ2-5, with D possibly TRBD1 on 5 matching bases. There are 15 residues in the CDR3. The V gene's germline CDR1 is LNHDA and CDR2 SQIVND (reference sequence). V lost 1 base to trimming and J lost 4 bases, with 13 bases between them.

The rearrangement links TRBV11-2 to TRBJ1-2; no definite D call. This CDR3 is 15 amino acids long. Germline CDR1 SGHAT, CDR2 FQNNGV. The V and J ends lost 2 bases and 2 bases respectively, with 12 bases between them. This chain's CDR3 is CASSLSQLGNYGYTF. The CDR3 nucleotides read TGTGCCAGCAGCTTATCTCAACTCGGCAACTATGGCTACACCTTC.

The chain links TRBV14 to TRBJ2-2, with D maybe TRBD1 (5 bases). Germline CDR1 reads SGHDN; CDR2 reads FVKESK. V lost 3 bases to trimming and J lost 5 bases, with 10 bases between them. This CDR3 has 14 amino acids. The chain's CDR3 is CASSHSRATGELFF. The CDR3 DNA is TGTGCCAGCAGCCACTCCAGGGCTACCGGGGAGCTGTTTTTT.

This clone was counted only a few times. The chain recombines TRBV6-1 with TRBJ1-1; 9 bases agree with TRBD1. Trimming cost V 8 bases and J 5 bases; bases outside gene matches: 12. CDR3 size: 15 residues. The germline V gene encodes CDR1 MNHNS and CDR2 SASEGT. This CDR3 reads CASLSAIGTGTEAFF. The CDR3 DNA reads TGTGCCAGCCTCTCCGCCATCGGGACAGGGACTGAAGCTTTCTTT.

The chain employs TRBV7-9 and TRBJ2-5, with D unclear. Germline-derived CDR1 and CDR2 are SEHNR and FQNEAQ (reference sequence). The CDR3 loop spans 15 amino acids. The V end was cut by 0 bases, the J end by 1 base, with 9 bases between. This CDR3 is CASSLAPWPQETQYF. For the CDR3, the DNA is TGTGCCAGCAGCTTAGCTCCCTGGCCCCAAGAGACCCAGTACTTC.

CDR3 coding DNA: TGTGCCACCAGCAGACGCCGGGACCCGAACTACGAGCAGTACTTC. Its protein product is CATSRRRDPNYEQYF. The chain couples TRBV15 to TRBJ2-7; D may match TRBD1 or TRBD2 (5 bases each). Trimming pared 2 bases from V and 3 bases from J, leaving 14 bases between. CDR3 size: 15 residues. The germline gives CDR1 LNHNV, CDR2 YYDKDF (reference sequence).

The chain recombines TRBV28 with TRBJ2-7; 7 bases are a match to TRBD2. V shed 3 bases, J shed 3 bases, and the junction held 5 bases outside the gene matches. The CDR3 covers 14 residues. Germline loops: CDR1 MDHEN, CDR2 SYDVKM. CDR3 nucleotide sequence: TGTGCCAGCAGTTTGCGGGAGAGCAACTACGAGCAGTACTTC. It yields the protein CASSLRESNYEQYF.

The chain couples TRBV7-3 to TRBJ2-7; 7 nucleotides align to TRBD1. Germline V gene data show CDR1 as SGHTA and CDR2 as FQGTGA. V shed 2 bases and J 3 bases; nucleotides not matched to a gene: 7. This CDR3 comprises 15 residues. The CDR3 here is CASSLDWDSLYEQYF. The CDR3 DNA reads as TGTGCCAGCAGCTTAGACTGGGACAGCCTCTACGAGCAGTACTTC.

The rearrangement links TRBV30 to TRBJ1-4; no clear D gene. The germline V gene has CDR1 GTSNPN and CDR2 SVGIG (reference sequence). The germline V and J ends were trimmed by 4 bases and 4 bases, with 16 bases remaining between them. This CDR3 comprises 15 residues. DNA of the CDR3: TGTGCCTGGAATAGGCCCGGGATTATTAATGAAAAACTGTTTTTT. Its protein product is CAWNRPGIINEKLFF.

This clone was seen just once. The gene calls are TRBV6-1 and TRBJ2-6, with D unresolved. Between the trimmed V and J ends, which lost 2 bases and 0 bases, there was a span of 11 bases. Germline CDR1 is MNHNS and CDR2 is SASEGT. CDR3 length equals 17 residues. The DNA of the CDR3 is TGTGCCAGCAGTGAAAAGTCACCGTACTCTGGGGCCAACGTCCTGACTTTC. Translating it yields CASSEKSPYSGANVLTF.

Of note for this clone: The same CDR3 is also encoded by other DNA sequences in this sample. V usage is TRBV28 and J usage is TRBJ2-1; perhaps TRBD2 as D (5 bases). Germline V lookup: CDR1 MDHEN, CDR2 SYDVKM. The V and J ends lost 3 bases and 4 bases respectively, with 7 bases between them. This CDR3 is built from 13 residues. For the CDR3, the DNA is TGTGCCAGCAGTTTGTCGGGATACAATGAGCAGTTCTTC. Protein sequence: CASSLSGYNEQFF. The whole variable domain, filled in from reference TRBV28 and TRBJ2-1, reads DVKVTQSSRYLVKRTGEKVFLECVQDMDHENMFWYRQDPGLGLRLIYFSYDVKMKEKGDIPEGYSVSREKKERFSLILESASTNQTSMYLCASSLSGYNEQFFGPGTRLTVL.

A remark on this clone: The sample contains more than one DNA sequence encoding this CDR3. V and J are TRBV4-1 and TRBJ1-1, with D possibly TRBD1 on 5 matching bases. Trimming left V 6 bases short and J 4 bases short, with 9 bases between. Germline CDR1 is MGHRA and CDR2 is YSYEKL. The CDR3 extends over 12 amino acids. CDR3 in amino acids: CASSWGGTEAFF. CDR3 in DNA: TGCGCCAGCAGTTGGGGGGGCACTGAAGCTTTCTTT.

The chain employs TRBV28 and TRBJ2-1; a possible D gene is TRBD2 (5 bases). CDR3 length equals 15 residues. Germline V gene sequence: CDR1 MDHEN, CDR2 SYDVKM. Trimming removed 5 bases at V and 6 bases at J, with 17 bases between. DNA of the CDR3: TGTGCCAGCAGTCCGCCGAGGGATAGCTCCAATGAGCAGTTCTTC. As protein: CASSPPRDSSNEQFF. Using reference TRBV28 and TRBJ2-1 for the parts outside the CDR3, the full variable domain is DVKVTQSSRYLVKRTGEKVFLECVQDMDHENMFWYRQDPGLGLRLIYFSYDVKMKEKGDIPEGYSVSREKKERFSLILESASTNQTSMYLCASSPPRDSSNEQFFGPGTRLTVL.

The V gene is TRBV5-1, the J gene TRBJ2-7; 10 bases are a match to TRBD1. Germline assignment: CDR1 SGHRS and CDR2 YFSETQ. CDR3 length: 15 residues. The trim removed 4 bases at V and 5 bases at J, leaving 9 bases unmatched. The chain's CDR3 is CASSLGGQGPHEQYF. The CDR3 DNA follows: TGCGCCAGCAGCCTGGGGGGACAGGGGCCCCACGAGCAGTACTTC.

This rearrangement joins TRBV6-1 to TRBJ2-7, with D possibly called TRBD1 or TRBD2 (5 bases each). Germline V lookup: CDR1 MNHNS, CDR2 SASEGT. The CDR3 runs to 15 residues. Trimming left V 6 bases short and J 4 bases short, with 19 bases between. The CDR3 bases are TGTGCCAGCAGGGGGGTCGGGACCCTACTATACGAGCAGTACTTC. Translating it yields CASRGVGTLLYEQYF.

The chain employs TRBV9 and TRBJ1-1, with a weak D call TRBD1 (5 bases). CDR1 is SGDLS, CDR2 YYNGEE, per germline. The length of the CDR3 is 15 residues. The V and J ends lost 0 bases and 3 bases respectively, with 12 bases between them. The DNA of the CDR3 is TGTGCCAGCAGCGTAGTGGCAGGGTGGGACACTGAAGCTTTCTTT. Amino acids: CASSVVAGWDTEAFF.

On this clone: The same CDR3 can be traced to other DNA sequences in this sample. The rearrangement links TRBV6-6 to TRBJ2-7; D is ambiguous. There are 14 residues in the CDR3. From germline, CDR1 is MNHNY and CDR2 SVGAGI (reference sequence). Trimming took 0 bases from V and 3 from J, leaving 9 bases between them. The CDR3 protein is CASSYSNPGYEQYF. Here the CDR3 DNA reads TGTGCCAGCAGTTACTCGAATCCCGGCTACGAGCAGTACTTC.

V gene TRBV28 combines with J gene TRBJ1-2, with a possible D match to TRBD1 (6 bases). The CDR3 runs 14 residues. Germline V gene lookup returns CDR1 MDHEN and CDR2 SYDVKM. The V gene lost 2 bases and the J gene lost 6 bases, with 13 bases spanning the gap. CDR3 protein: CASSLVGRGDGYTF. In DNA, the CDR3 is TGTGCCAGCAGTTTAGTTGGCAGGGGCGATGGCTACACCTTC.

CDR3 DNA: TGCGCCAGCAGCCAAGATTCCCCGGTTCTCGGGGAGCTGTTTTTT. It yields the protein CASSQDSPVLGELFF. The chain uses TRBV4-1 and TRBJ2-2, with unresolved D. Germline V lookup: CDR1 MGHRA, CDR2 YSYEKL. The CDR3 has 15 residues. The V gene lost 0 bases and the J gene lost 7 bases, with 12 bases spanning the gap.

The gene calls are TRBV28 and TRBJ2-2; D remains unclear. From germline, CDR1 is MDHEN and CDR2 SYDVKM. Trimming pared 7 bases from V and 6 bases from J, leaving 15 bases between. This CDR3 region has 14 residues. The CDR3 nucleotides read TGTGCCAGCATTCCGGCTAGTCTGTCCGGGGAGCTGTTTTTT. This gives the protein CASIPASLSGELFF.

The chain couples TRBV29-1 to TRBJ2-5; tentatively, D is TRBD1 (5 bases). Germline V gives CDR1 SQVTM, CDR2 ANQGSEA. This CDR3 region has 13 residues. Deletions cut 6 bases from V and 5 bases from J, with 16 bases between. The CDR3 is CSVRPGSGETQYF. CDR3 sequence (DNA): TGCAGCGTCCGCCCAGGGTCCGGTGAGACCCAGTACTTC. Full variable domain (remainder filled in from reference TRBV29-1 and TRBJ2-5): SAVISQKPSRDICQRGTSLTIQCQVDSQVTMMFWYRQQPGQSLTLIATANQGSEATYESGFVIDKFPISRPNLTFSTLTVSNMSPEDSSIYLCSVRPGSGETQYFGPGTRLLVL.

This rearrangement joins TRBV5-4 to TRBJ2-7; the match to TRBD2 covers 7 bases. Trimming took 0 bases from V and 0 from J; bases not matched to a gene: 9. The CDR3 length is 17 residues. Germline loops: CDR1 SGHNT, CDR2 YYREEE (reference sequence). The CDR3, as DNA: TGTGCCAGCAGCTTGGGGGGGGGACCCAGAACCTCCTACGAGCAGTACTTC. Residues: CASSLGGGPRTSYEQYF.

The CDR3 bases are TGTGCCAGCAGTTTATCGCGGCGGCTCAGCAATGGCTACACCTTC. Protein product: CASSLSRRLSNGYTF. V usage is TRBV27 and J usage is TRBJ1-2; D is undetermined. The CDR3 is 15 residues long. Trimming removed 0 bases at V and 6 bases at J, with 14 bases between. Germline V lookup: CDR1 MNHEY, CDR2 SMNVEV (reference sequence).

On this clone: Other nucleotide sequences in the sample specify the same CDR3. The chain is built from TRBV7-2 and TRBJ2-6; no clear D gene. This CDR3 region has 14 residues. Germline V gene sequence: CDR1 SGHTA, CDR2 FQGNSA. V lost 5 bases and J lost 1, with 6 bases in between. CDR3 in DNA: TGTGCCAGCAGCCTAGGGTCTGGGGCCAACGTCCTGACTTTC. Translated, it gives CASSLGSGANVLTF.

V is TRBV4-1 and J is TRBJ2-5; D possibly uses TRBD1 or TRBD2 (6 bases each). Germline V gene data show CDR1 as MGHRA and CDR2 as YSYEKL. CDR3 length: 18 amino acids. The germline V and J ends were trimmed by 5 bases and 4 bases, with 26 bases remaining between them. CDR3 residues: CASSDFPADPTGAETQYF. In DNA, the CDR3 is TGCGCCAGCAGCGACTTCCCGGCGGACCCCACGGGGGCAGAGACCCAGTACTTC.

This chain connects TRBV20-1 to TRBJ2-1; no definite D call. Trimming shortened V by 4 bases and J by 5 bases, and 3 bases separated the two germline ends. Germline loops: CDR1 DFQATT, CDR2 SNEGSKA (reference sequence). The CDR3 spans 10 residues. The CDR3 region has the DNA TGCAGTGCTACGAACAATGAGCAGTTCTTC. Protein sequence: CSATNNEQFF.

The CDR3: CASSLMRGVRASSGANVLTF. CDR3 in DNA: TGTGCCAGCAGCTTAATGAGAGGGGTCAGGGCAAGCTCTGGGGCCAACGTCCTGACTTTC. V is TRBV7-8 and J is TRBJ2-6; either TRBD1 or TRBD2 may fit D (5 bases each). Trimming took 2 bases from V and 0 from J, leaving 20 bases between them. The CDR3 totals 20 residues. Germline V gives CDR1 SGHVS, CDR2 FQNEAQ.